These 5 T cell receptor beta chains share one sample of origin, sequenced in a study of cytomegalovirus exposure and HLA in healthy donors. Vbeta (60) and Jbeta (13) primers were used in the PCR. Sequenced by immunoSEQ multiplex PCR; TCRdb stores in-frame clones only, minus some. Among roughly 160,000 clones, roughly 70% were seen once, and the ten largest hold approximately 1.6%. Input material: PBMCs. The receptor source for this set is a girl aged 10-17 years in good health and CMV-seronegative.

CDR3 nucleotide sequence: TGTGCCAGCAGCCGAGGACAGGGGCCCACCGGGGAGCTGTTTTTT. Protein: CASSRGQGPTGELFF. V is TRBV5-4 and J is TRBJ2-2; 9 bases agree with TRBD1. The germline gives CDR1 SGHNT, CDR2 YYREEE (reference sequence). The CDR3 sequence is 15 residues long. V gave up 4 bases and J gave up 4 bases; unmatched junction bases: 5.

The chain employs TRBV7-9 and TRBJ1-2; TRBD1 matches at 9 bases. CDR1 and CDR2 from the germline V gene are SEHNR and FQNEAQ (reference sequence). The V gene end was trimmed by 5 bases and the J gene end by 6 bases; junction bases not matched to a gene: 10. The CDR3 length is 15 residues. The chain's CDR3 is CASSNQGQGKDGYTF. The CDR3 DNA sequence: TGTGCCAGCAGCAACCAAGGACAGGGGAAGGATGGCTACACCTTC.

CDR3 nucleotide sequence: TGCAGTGGTTGGGAGAATGGCTACACCTTC. Translating gives CSGWENGYTF. This chain links TRBV20-1 with TRBJ1-2; no clear D gene. V dropped 7 bases and J dropped 6 bases, with 9 bases sitting between them. CDR3 size: 10 residues. Per germline, CDR1 DFQATT and CDR2 SNEGSKA (reference sequence).

This clone was seen only a few times. V is TRBV5-6 and J is TRBJ1-1; no definite D call. V was cut by 7 bases and J by 6 bases, with 22 bases left in between. CDR3 length equals 15 residues. Germline V gives CDR1 SGHDT, CDR2 YYEEEE. The CDR3 nucleotides read TGTGCCAGCTCCTCGGAGGGATGGACGTACCCTGAAGCTTTCTTT. Amino acid sequence: CASSSEGWTYPEAFF.

V is TRBV27 and J is TRBJ2-7; D is perhaps TRBD1 (6 bases). CDR1 MNHEY and CDR2 SMNVEV come from the germline V gene (reference sequence). The V and J ends lost 6 bases and 4 bases respectively, with 10 bases between them. The CDR3 totals 12 residues. The CDR3 bases are TGTGCCAGCAGCCCCCAGGGGTACGAGCAGTACTTC. It yields the protein CASSPQGYEQYF.